The 32 T cell receptor beta chains given below trace back to one sample, sequenced in a study of CD8 T cells in ankylosing spondylitis. One entry per CDR3 protein results from TCRdb running MiXCR on the 5' RACE reads. Of around 140,000 distinct CDR3 sequences in the sample, 11% were seen once. Source material: blood, either unsorted or a sorted T cell fraction (not recorded which). These receptors were collected from a female donor with ankylosing spondylitis or in good health (not recorded which).

This clonotype was found a few times. CDR3 sequence: CASSEGTGVRNEQFF. Written as DNA, the CDR3 is TGTGCCAGCAGTGAAGGGACAGGGGTTCGAAATGAGCAGTTCTTC. The V and J genes are TRBV2 and TRBJ2-1; 9 bases are a match to TRBD1. Germline CDR1 SNHLY, CDR2 FYNNEI. This CDR3 has 15 residues. The J segment lost 7 bases and the V segment lost 1 base, leaving 5 bases of the junction unmatched.

This clonotype showed up many times. The chain has TRBV10-3 and TRBJ1-1; D not certain. CDR1 is ENHRY and CDR2 is SYGVKD in the germline V gene. Trimming took 0 bases from V and 3 from J, leaving 8 bases between them. The CDR3 loop spans 14 amino acids. The CDR3 reads CAISESMGYTEAFF. The DNA for the CDR3 is TGTGCCATCAGTGAGTCGATGGGCTACACTGAAGCTTTCTTT.

This chain joins TRBV24-1 and TRBJ2-1; 9 bases are a match to TRBD1. The CDR3 runs to 14 residues. CDR1 is KGHDR and CDR2 is SFDVKD in the germline V gene. Trimming removed 4 bases from V and 9 bases from J; junction bases left unmatched: 6. DNA for the CDR3: TGTGCCACCAGTGAAGAGGGACAGGGAGGTGAGCAGTTCTTC. Translating gives CATSEEGQGGEQFF.

The table lists this clonotype with a few counts. The chain couples TRBV5-6 to TRBJ2-6; D may be TRBD2 (5 bases). Per germline, CDR1 SGHDT and CDR2 YYEEEE. This CDR3 is 16 amino acids long. The V end was cut by 8 bases, the J end by 2 bases, with 17 bases between. Written as DNA, the CDR3 is TGTGCCAGTAATTCCGAGGGTGAGGCTGGGGCCAACGTCCTGACTTTC. This translates into CASNSEGEAGANVLTF.

The V and J genes are TRBV5-1 and TRBJ1-5; D gene uncertain. The CDR3 consists of 15 residues. CDR1 is SGHRS and CDR2 is YFSETQ in the germline V gene. V dropped 0 bases and J dropped 0 bases, with 7 bases sitting between them. The CDR3: CASSLAGNSNQPQHF. DNA of the CDR3: TGCGCCAGCAGCTTGGCCGGGAATAGCAATCAGCCCCAGCATTTT.

At least ten counts were recorded for this clonotype. V is TRBV5-5 and J is TRBJ1-2; D uncertain. The CDR3 has 13 residues. Germline V CDR1 and CDR2: SGHKS, YYEKEE (reference sequence). Trimming removed 2 bases from V and 4 bases from J, with 9 bases in between. CDR3 DNA: TGTGCCAGCAGCTTCCGGGGTTCCTATGGCTACACCTTC. Its translation: CASSFRGSYGYTF.

J is TRBJ2-7 and V is TRBV30, with TRBD1 matching over 8 bases. This CDR3 contains 13 residues. Germline V gene sequence: CDR1 GTSNPN, CDR2 SVGIG (reference sequence). Germline trimming cut 2 bases from V and 6 bases from J; bases unmatched to any gene: 6. In nucleotides, the CDR3 is TGTGCCTGGAGTCTCTCACAGGGGGGCGAGCAGTACTTC. Translation gives CAWSLSQGGEQYF.

This clonotype was observed at least ten times. This rearrangement joins TRBV12-3 or TRBV12-4 to TRBJ1-1; possible D gene TRBD1, 5 bases. Trimming took off 7 bases at V and 6 bases at J, with 15 bases between the two ends. This CDR3 is 13 amino acids long. The CDR3 nucleotides are TGTGCCAGCACGAGGACCGGGGCCTCTGAAGCTTTCTTT. Translation gives CASTRTGASEAFF.

This clonotype has at least ten counts. The chain employs TRBV6-5 and TRBJ1-2; D unresolved. The CDR3 runs to 15 residues. Germline V lookup: CDR1 MNHEY, CDR2 SVGAGI. V lost 0 bases, J lost 4 bases, and 12 bases lay in between. In nucleotides, the CDR3 is TGTGCCAGCAGTTACTCTTCCCGGACCCCCTATGGCTACACCTTC. Amino acids: CASSYSSRTPYGYTF.

This clonotype was counted ten times or more. The chain couples TRBV14 to TRBJ2-1; weak D call: TRBD2 (6 bases). This CDR3 is built from 17 residues. In germline, CDR1 is SGHDN, CDR2 FVKESK. V was shortened by 1 base and J by 8 bases, with 21 bases between the two germline ends. The CDR3 spells CASSQVKVGLKMDEQFF. The DNA of the CDR3 is TGTGCCAGCAGCCAAGTCAAGGTTGGACTAAAGATGGATGAGCAGTTCTTC.

This clonotype occurred a few times. V usage is TRBV29-1 and J usage is TRBJ1-2; D unclear. Trimming shortened V by 6 bases and J by 3 bases, and 14 bases separated the two germline ends. Per the germline V gene, CDR1 is SQVTM and CDR2 is ANQGSEA. The CDR3 has 13 amino acids. CDR3: CSVQHQDHYGYTF. The CDR3 DNA sequence: TGCAGCGTACAGCATCAGGATCACTATGGCTACACCTTC.

This clonotype was seen many times. This chain uses TRBV7-9 with TRBJ2-2; 11 bases map to TRBD1. J gave up 5 bases and V 4 bases, and 15 bases lay outside the gene matches. Germline values: CDR1 SEHNR, CDR2 FQNEAQ (reference sequence). The CDR3 contains 19 residues. CDR3 DNA: TGTGCCAGCAGCTCCCTCCTCGGACAGGGGGCCGGAGATACCGGGGAGCTGTTTTTT. Translating it yields CASSSLLGQGAGDTGELFF.

This clonotype was observed at least ten times. This rearrangement joins TRBV15 to TRBJ2-3; TRBD1 aligns across 10 bases. Germline V gene data show CDR1 as LNHNV and CDR2 as YYDKDF (reference sequence). CDR3 length equals 14 residues. Trimming removed 7 bases from V and 2 bases from J; junction bases left unmatched: 3. This chain's CDR3 is CATNGQGVTDTQYF. The CDR3 DNA reads as TGTGCCACCAACGGACAGGGGGTCACAGATACGCAGTATTTT. The variable domain in full, with the rest retrieved from reference TRBV15 and TRBJ2-3, is DAMVIQNPRYQVTQFGKPVTLSCSQTLNHNVMYWYQQKSSQAPKLLFHYYDKDFNNEADTPDNFQSRRPNTSFCFLDIRSPGLGDTAMYLCATNGQGVTDTQYFGPGTRLTVL.

This clonotype was seen a few times. Just one base apart from a much larger clone, this may be a read error. This rearrangement joins TRBV12-3 or TRBV12-4 to TRBJ1-1, with a possible D match to TRBD1 (6 bases). The germline V and J ends were trimmed by 7 bases and 5 bases, with 11 bases remaining between them. The CDR3 is 12 residues long. CDR3 nucleotide sequence: TGTGCCAGCACCCCGAGGGGGACTGAAGCTTTCTTT. Amino acids: CASTPRGTEAFF.

This clonotype has ten or more counts. V is TRBV10-3 and J is TRBJ1-2; D is uncertain. Trimming removed 2 bases at V and 3 bases at J, with 10 bases between. Germline-derived CDR1 and CDR2 are ENHRY and SYGVKD. The CDR3 runs to 14 residues. CDR3 amino acids: CAISERGADYGYTF. CDR3 DNA sequence: TGTGCCATCAGTGAGCGGGGAGCCGACTATGGCTACACCTTC.

This clonotype was found many times. The chain recombines TRBV20-1 with TRBJ1-3; no clear D gene. Germline values: CDR1 DFQATT, CDR2 SNEGSKA (reference sequence). The V end lost 5 bases, the J end lost 2 bases, and 13 bases lay between the germline ends. The CDR3 has 14 residues. The CDR3 DNA reads TGCAGTGCTCCGGTTGGAGGGACTGGAAACACCATATATTTT. It translates to CSAPVGGTGNTIYF.

The table lists this clonotype with many counts. The V call is TRBV27, the J call TRBJ2-7, with TRBD2 identical over 8 bases. V gave up 0 bases and J gave up 5 bases; unmatched junction bases: 15. Germline assignment: CDR1 MNHEY and CDR2 SMNVEV (reference sequence). The CDR3 runs to 18 residues. The CDR3 is CASSLSAFSGTRYDEQYF. CDR3 sequence (DNA): TGTGCCAGCAGTTTATCGGCATTTTCCGGGACTAGGTACGACGAGCAGTACTTC.

This clonotype was seen only a few times. V and J are TRBV5-1 and TRBJ1-1, with D possibly TRBD1 on 6 matching bases. This CDR3 is 13 amino acids long. The ends were cut back, 6 bases at V and 4 bases at J, with 13 bases in the middle. Germline CDR1 is SGHRS and CDR2 is YFSETQ. CDR3 region: CASTTGSGTEAFF. In DNA form, the CDR3 reads TGCGCCAGCACCACAGGGTCGGGCACTGAAGCTTTCTTT. The entire variable domain, with the rest obtained from reference TRBV5-1 and TRBJ1-1, is as follows: KAGVTQTPRYLIKTRGQQVTLSCSPISGHRSVSWYQQTPGQGLQFLFEYFSETQRNKGNFPGRFSGRQFSNSRSEMNVSTLELGDSALYLCASTTGSGTEAFFGQGTRLTVV.

There are many counts of this clonotype. The chain recombines TRBV6-2 or TRBV6-3 with TRBJ1-2, with D perhaps TRBD1 (5 bases). Germline loops: CDR1 MNHEY, CDR2 SVGEGT. The CDR3 runs to 15 residues. V was clipped by 2 bases and J by 2 bases, with 12 bases between them. Here the CDR3 DNA reads TGTGCCAGCAGTTACCCCGGGACCGTAAACTATGGCTACACCTTC. It specifies CASSYPGTVNYGYTF.

This clonotype occurred a few times. The chain links TRBV30 to TRBJ1-5; D remains ambiguous. CDR1 is GTSNPN and CDR2 is SVGIG in the germline V gene (reference sequence). V dropped 2 bases and J dropped 1 base, with 9 bases sitting between them. The CDR3 extends over 14 amino acids. The CDR3 loop is CAWSILTSNQPQHF. As DNA, the CDR3 is TGTGCCTGGAGTATCCTGACCAGCAATCAGCCCCAGCATTTT.

The sample holds many counts of this clonotype. The rearrangement joins TRBV2 to TRBJ2-2, with TRBD1 as a possible D gene (5 bases). V lost 0 bases to trimming and J lost 4 bases, with 9 bases between them. The CDR3 length is 15 residues. From germline, CDR1 is SNHLY and CDR2 FYNNEI. The chain's CDR3 is CASSEAWGGTGELFF. The CDR3 coding sequence is TGTGCCAGCAGTGAAGCGTGGGGCGGCACCGGGGAGCTGTTTTTT.

This clonotype was seen a handful of times. The chain is built from TRBV19 and TRBJ2-3; 8 positions match TRBD2. The CDR3 has 15 amino acids. The J segment lost 2 bases and the V segment lost 3 bases, leaving 4 bases of the junction unmatched. Germline loops: CDR1 LNHDA, CDR2 SQIVND (reference sequence). In nucleotides, the CDR3 is TGTGCCAGTAGTATCGGACTAGCTTACACAGATACGCAGTATTTT. It specifies CASSIGLAYTDTQYF. Variable domain in full (rest from reference TRBV19 and TRBJ2-3): DGGITQSPKYLFRKEGQNVTLSCEQNLNHDAMYWYRQDPGQGLRLIYYSQIVNDFQKGDIAEGYSVSREKKESFPLTVTSAQKNPTAFYLCASSIGLAYTDTQYFGPGTRLTVL.

This clonotype was counted many times. The rearrangement uses TRBV5-1 and TRBJ1-1; 8 nucleotides align to TRBD1. This CDR3 is 15 amino acids long. CDR1 is SGHRS, CDR2 YFSETQ, per germline. The V gene end was trimmed by 4 bases and the J gene end by 5 bases; junction bases not matched to a gene: 10. CDR3 nucleotides: TGCGCCAGCAGCCAAGTCCCGGGACAGGAAACTGAAGCTTTCTTT. This codes for CASSQVPGQETEAFF.

Only a few counts were recorded for this clonotype. The chain links TRBV7-6 to TRBJ1-2, with D possibly matching TRBD1 (6 bases). The V end was cut by 2 bases, the J end by 4 bases, with 14 bases between. This CDR3 is built from 15 residues. The germline V gene has CDR1 SGHVS and CDR2 FNYEAQ. The CDR3 DNA reads TGTGCCAGCAGCTTAAACTCGGACAGCGGCTATGGCTACACCTTC. This codes for CASSLNSDSGYGYTF. Variable domain in full (rest from reference TRBV7-6 and TRBJ1-2): GAGVSQSPRYKVTKRGQDVALRCDPISGHVSLYWYRQALGQGPEFLTYFNYEAQQDKSGLPNDRFSAERPEGSISTLTIQRTEQRDSAMYRCASSLNSDSGYGYTFGSGTRLTVV.

This clonotype was observed at least ten times. The chain links TRBV28 to TRBJ1-3; D uncertain. This CDR3 spans 12 amino acids. The V and J ends lost 6 bases and 7 bases respectively, with 10 bases between them. CDR1 MDHEN and CDR2 SYDVKM come from the germline V gene. The CDR3 nucleotides read TGTGCCAGCAGCACGATTAGGAACACCATATATTTT. Translation gives CASSTIRNTIYF.

In this sample, this clonotype turned up many times. This rearrangement joins TRBV5-1 to TRBJ2-5; D uncertain. This CDR3 is 11 amino acids long. In germline, CDR1 is SGHRS, CDR2 YFSETQ. V was trimmed by 3 bases and J by 2 bases, leaving 2 bases between them. The CDR3 DNA follows: TGCGCCAGCAGCTGGCAAGAGACCCAGTACTTC. Protein product: CASSWQETQYF.

There are many counts of this clonotype. The gene calls are TRBV20-1 and TRBJ2-1; TRBD2 matches at 8 bases. Germline trimming cut 1 base from V and 0 bases from J; bases unmatched to any gene: 5. Germline values: CDR1 DFQATT, CDR2 SNEGSKA (reference sequence). The CDR3 length is 16 residues. CDR3 amino acids: CSARAHGGDSYNEQFF. The DNA of the CDR3 is TGCAGTGCTAGAGCCCACGGGGGGGACTCCTACAATGAGCAGTTCTTC.

Concerning this clonotype itself: A read error may explain this, as a much larger clone is one base away. The J gene is TRBJ1-2, the V gene TRBV28, with TRBD1 matching 7 bases. Germline V gene lookup returns CDR1 MDHEN and CDR2 SYDVKM. The CDR3 extends over 14 amino acids. CDR3: CASASQGGPYGDTF. CDR3 in DNA: TGTGCCAGCGCCAGCCAGGGGGGGCCTTATGGCGACACCTTC.

The gene calls are TRBV5-1 and TRBJ2-1; D is perhaps TRBD1 or TRBD2 (5 bases each). CDR3 length equals 13 residues. CDR1 and CDR2 (germline): SGHRS, YFSETQ. V was pared by 3 bases and J by 6 bases, with 10 bases between. The CDR3 region has the DNA TGCGCCAGCAGCTCGGGGACCAGCAATGAGCAGTTCTTC. The encoded protein is CASSSGTSNEQFF.

This clonotype turned up a few times. V is TRBV18 and J is TRBJ1-1; 7 bases agree with TRBD1. The CDR3 loop spans 15 amino acids. V lost 1 base and J lost 1; bases outside the gene matches: 3. Germline CDR1 KGHSH, CDR2 LQKENI. The CDR3 is CASSPLGTANTEAFF. The CDR3 DNA sequence: TGTGCCAGCTCACCACTTGGGACAGCGAACACTGAAGCTTTCTTT.

This clonotype was counted ten times or more. This sequence joins TRBV20-1 and TRBJ2-1, with 11 bases identical to TRBD2. This CDR3 has 16 residues. Germline assignment: CDR1 DFQATT and CDR2 SNEGSKA (reference sequence). With 0 bases clipped from V and 8 bases from J, the junction kept 9 bases outside the gene matches. The CDR3 reads CSARETSGSIGYEQFF. In nucleotides, the CDR3 is TGCAGTGCTAGAGAAACTAGCGGGAGTATTGGTTATGAGCAGTTCTTC.

This clonotype was counted many times. This chain links TRBV29-1 with TRBJ1-1, with D perhaps matching TRBD1 (5 bases). Germline V gives CDR1 SQVTM, CDR2 ANQGSEA. Trimming shortened V by 8 bases and J by 4 bases, and 14 bases separated the two germline ends. The CDR3 is 12 amino acids. The CDR3 bases are TGCAGCTTCAGGGATGAGGGCACTGAAGCTTTCTTT. Translation: CSFRDEGTEAFF.